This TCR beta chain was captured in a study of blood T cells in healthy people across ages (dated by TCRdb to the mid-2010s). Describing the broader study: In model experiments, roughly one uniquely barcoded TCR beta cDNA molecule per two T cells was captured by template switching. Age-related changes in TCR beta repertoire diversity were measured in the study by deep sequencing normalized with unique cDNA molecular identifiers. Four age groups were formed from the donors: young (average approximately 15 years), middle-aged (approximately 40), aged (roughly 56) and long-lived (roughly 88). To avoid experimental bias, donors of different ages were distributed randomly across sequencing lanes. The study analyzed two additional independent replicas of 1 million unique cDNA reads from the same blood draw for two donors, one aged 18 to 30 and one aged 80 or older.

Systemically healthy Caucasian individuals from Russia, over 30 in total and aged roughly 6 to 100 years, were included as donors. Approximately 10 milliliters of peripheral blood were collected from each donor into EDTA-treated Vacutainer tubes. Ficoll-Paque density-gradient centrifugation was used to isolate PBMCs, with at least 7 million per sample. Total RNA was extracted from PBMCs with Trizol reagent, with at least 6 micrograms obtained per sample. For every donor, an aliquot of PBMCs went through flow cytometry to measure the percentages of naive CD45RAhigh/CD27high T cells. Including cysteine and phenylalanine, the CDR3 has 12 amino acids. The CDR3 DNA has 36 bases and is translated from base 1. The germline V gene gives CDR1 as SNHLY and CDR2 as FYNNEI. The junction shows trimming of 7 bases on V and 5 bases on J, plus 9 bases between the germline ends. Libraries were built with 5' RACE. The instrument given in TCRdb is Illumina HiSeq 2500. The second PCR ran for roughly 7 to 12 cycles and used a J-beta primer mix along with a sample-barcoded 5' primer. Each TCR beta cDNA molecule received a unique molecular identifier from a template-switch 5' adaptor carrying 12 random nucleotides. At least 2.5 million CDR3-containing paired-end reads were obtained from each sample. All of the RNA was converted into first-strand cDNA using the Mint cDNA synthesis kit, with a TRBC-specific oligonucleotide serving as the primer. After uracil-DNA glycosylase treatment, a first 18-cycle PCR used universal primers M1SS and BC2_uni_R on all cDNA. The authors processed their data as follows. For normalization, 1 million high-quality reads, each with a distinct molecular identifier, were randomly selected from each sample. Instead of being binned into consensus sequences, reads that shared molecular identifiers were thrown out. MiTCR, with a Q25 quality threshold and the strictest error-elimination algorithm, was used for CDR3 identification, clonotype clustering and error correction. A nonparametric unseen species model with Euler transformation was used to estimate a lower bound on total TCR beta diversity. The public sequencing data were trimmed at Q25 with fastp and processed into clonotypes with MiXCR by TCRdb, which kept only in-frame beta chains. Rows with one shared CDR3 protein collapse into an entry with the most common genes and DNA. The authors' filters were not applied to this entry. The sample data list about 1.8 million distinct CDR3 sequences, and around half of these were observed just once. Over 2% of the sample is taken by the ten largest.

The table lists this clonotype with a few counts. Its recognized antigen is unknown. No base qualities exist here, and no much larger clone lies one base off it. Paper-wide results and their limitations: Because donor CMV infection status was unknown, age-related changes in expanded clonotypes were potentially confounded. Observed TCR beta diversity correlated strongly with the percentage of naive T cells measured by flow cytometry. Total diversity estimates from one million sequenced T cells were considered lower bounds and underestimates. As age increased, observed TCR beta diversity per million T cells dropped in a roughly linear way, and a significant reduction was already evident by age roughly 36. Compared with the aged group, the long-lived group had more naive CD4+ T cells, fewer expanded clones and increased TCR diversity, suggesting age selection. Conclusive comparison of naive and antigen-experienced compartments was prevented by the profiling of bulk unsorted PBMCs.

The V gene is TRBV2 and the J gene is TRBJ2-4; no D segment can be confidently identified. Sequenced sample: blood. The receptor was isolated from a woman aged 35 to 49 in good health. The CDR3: CASTTTQNIQYF. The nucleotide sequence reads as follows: TGTGCCAGCACGACGACGCAAAACATTCAGTACTTC.